A single sample gave rise to the 23 T cell receptor beta chains below, sequenced in a study of blood T cell repertoires in COVID-19. Sequencing used immunoSEQ multiplex PCR; TCRdb keeps in-frame clones, though not all of them. The sample holds a few hundred thousand clones, roughly 88% seen once. Input material: PBMCs or T cells enriched from blood (not recorded which). These receptors all stem from a woman in her thirties or forties with acute COVID-19.

The V call is TRBV7-6, the J call TRBJ2-1, with 9 bases lining up with TRBD2. The trim removed 6 bases at V and 6 bases at J, leaving 18 bases unmatched. The CDR3 totals 18 residues. Germline V gene sequence: CDR1 SGHVS, CDR2 FNYEAQ. The CDR3 region is CASSQRQLGSGRLNEQFF. The CDR3 bases are TGTGCCAGCAGTCAAAGGCAGCTGGGTAGCGGGAGACTCAATGAGCAGTTCTTC.

The chain joins TRBV5-4 to TRBJ2-1; D is possibly TRBD1 (6 bases). V gave up 1 base and J gave up 5 bases, with 19 bases separating them. This CDR3 region has 17 residues. Germline V lookup: CDR1 SGHNT, CDR2 YYREEE (reference sequence). The CDR3 loop is CASSLLQGANLNNEQFF. Here the CDR3 DNA reads TGTGCCAGCAGCTTGCTACAGGGCGCTAACCTTAACAATGAGCAGTTCTTC.

The sample holds a few counts of this clone. The chain has TRBV5-1 and TRBJ2-1, with D possibly TRBD1 on 6 matching bases. The CDR3 runs to 15 residues. Germline V gives CDR1 SGHRS, CDR2 YFSETQ. V was clipped by 4 bases and J by 0 bases, with 11 bases between them. In nucleotides, the CDR3 is TGCGCCAGCAGCCCGGAAGGGGGCTCCTACAATGAGCAGTTCTTC. It yields the protein CASSPEGGSYNEQFF.

This rearrangement joins TRBV5-1 to TRBJ1-6; TRBD1 is a possible D gene (6 bases). This CDR3 spans 16 amino acids. V was cut by 0 bases and J by 9 bases, with 16 bases left in between. Per the germline V gene, CDR1 is SGHRS and CDR2 is YFSETQ. CDR3 residues: CASSLGGPDNGSPLHF. CDR3 DNA: TGCGCCAGCAGCTTGGGGGGGCCAGATAACGGTTCACCCCTCCACTTT.

The J gene is TRBJ1-2, the V gene TRBV6-5; possibly TRBD1 for D (5 bases). The CDR3 totals 13 residues. The germline V gene encodes CDR1 MNHEY and CDR2 SVGAGI. V lost 2 bases to trimming and J lost 8 bases, with 12 bases between them. Here the CDR3 reads CASSYKGAGGYTF. CDR3 DNA: TGTGCCAGCAGTTACAAAGGGGCCGGGGGCTACACCTTC.

Here the CDR3 reads CASSLRGGGDPYEQYV. CDR3 DNA sequence: TGTGCCAGCAGTTTAAGGGGAGGGGGGGATCCCTACGAGCAGTACGTC. This rearrangement joins TRBV28 to TRBJ2-7, with D possibly being TRBD2 (7 bases). The length of the CDR3 is 16 residues. The ends were cut back, 2 bases at V and 2 bases at J, with 16 bases in the middle. Per germline, CDR1 MDHEN and CDR2 SYDVKM.

This chain connects TRBV6-2 or TRBV6-3 to TRBJ1-5; D is unresolved. The CDR3 runs 14 residues. Germline lookup yields CDR1 MNHEY and CDR2 SVGEGT. Trimming removed 2 bases from V and 4 bases from J, with 9 bases in between. CDR3 in amino acids: CASSYPGENQPQHF. The CDR3 coding sequence is TGTGCCAGCAGTTACCCAGGTGAGAATCAGCCCCAGCATTTT.

J is TRBJ2-1 and V is TRBV19; 11 bases are shared with TRBD2. This CDR3 has 18 residues. Germline V lookup: CDR1 LNHDA, CDR2 SQIVND (reference sequence). Losses at the gene ends were 9 bases for V and 4 bases for J; bases not matched to a gene: 17. The DNA for the CDR3 is TGTGCCAGCTCTAAGATGACTAGCGGGATGTTTAGGTACAATGAGCAGTTCTTC. It yields the protein CASSKMTSGMFRYNEQFF.

This sequence joins TRBV7-9 and TRBJ1-4, with a weak D call TRBD1 (5 bases). Germline V CDR1 and CDR2: SEHNR, FQNEAQ (reference sequence). V was pared by 6 bases and J by 0 bases, with 11 bases between. The CDR3 is made up of 15 amino acids. As DNA, the CDR3 is TGTGCCAGCAGGCTGGGGGAGGCAACTAATGAAAAACTGTTTTTT. It codes for CASRLGEATNEKLFF.

The rearrangement links TRBV7-6 to TRBJ1-5; D unclear. The germline V gene encodes CDR1 SGHVS and CDR2 FNYEAQ. The CDR3 extends over 14 amino acids. V gave up 5 bases and J gave up 1 base, with 9 bases separating them. CDR3 loop: CASSAGQSNQPQHF. The CDR3 DNA reads as TGTGCCAGCAGCGCGGGTCAAAGCAATCAGCCCCAGCATTTT.

The V call is TRBV6-1, the J call TRBJ1-5, with no clear D. Trimming cost V 2 bases and J 9 bases, with 17 bases left between them. The CDR3 runs 15 residues. The germline CDR1 and CDR2 sequences are MNHNS and SASEGT. Here the CDR3 reads CASSEPASTGRPQHF. The DNA for the CDR3 is TGTGCCAGCAGTGAACCCGCCAGCACCGGGAGGCCCCAGCATTTT.

This chain connects TRBV7-9 to TRBJ1-3; 10 bases align to TRBD1. The V segment lost 5 bases and the J segment 2 bases; nucleotides outside the gene matches: 12. This CDR3 region has 18 residues. CDR1 SEHNR and CDR2 FQNEAQ come from the germline V gene (reference sequence). The CDR3 sequence: CASSPKIRDRGAGNTIYF. The CDR3 nucleotides read TGTGCCAGCAGCCCGAAAATCCGGGACAGGGGTGCTGGAAACACCATATATTTT.

This CDR3 is CASSQRPSGNTGELFF. The CDR3 DNA follows: TGCGCCAGCAGCCAACGACCTAGCGGTAACACCGGGGAGCTGTTTTTT. The chain couples TRBV4-3 to TRBJ2-2; TRBD2 matches 7 bases. Trimming cost V 2 bases and J 2 bases; bases outside gene matches: 5. This CDR3 has 16 amino acids. CDR1 is LGHNA, CDR2 YSLEER, per germline.

This clone showed up just once. The V gene is TRBV13, the J gene TRBJ1-4, with TRBD1 as a possible D gene (6 bases). V was clipped by 4 bases and J by 3 bases, with 12 bases between them. Germline lookup yields CDR1 PRHDT and CDR2 FYEKMQ (reference sequence). There are 15 residues in the CDR3. The CDR3 nucleotides are TGTGCCAGCAGCTCAAGGGGGTATGCTAATGAAAAACTGTTTTTT. Protein sequence: CASSSRGYANEKLFF. Looking up the rest from reference TRBV13 and TRBJ1-4 gives the full variable domain: AAGVIQSPRHLIKEKRETATLKCYPIPRHDTVYWYQQGPGQDPQFLISFYEKMQSDKGSIPDRFSAQQFSDYHSELNMSSLELGDSALYFCASSSRGYANEKLFFGSGTQLSVL.

CDR3 in DNA: TGTGCCAGCAGCGTAGAGGGACAGGGAGGAGGAGCTTTCTTT. It codes for CASSVEGQGGGAFF. The chain recombines TRBV9 with TRBJ1-1; 9 bases fit TRBD1. Germline-derived CDR1 and CDR2 are SGDLS and YYNGEE. CDR3 length: 14 residues. Trimming at V came to 0 bases and at J to 10 bases, leaving 7 bases not matched to a gene.

The chain combines TRBV18 with TRBJ2-4, with 10 nucleotides matching TRBD2. Germline lookup yields CDR1 KGHSH and CDR2 LQKENI. This CDR3 contains 16 residues. V shed 5 bases, J shed 0 bases, and the junction held 4 bases outside the gene matches. In DNA form, the CDR3 reads TGTGCCAGCTCAGAGGGACTAGCGATAGCCAAAAACATTCAGTACTTC. This gives the protein CASSEGLAIAKNIQYF.

V is TRBV28 and J is TRBJ1-5; possibly TRBD1 for D (6 bases). CDR3 length: 15 amino acids. Between the trimmed V and J ends, which lost 2 bases and 5 bases, there was a span of 13 bases. Germline V gene sequence: CDR1 MDHEN, CDR2 SYDVKM. The CDR3: CASSLPVQGHQPQHF. The CDR3, as DNA: TGTGCCAGCAGTTTACCCGTACAGGGACATCAGCCCCAGCATTTT.

The chain is built from TRBV27 and TRBJ1-5, with 8 positions matching TRBD1. This CDR3 region has 15 residues. Trimming took 6 bases from V and 6 from J; bases not matched to a gene: 10. CDR1 and CDR2 from the germline V gene are MNHEY and SMNVEV (reference sequence). The CDR3 nucleotides read TGTGCCAGCAGACAGGCAGGGGGCTTGGGTCAGCCCCAGCATTTT. It specifies CASRQAGGLGQPQHF.

The chain employs TRBV27 and TRBJ2-3, with D hard to call. Germline CDR1 reads MNHEY; CDR2 reads SMNVEV (reference sequence). The CDR3 runs 16 residues. Trimming left V 3 bases short and J 2 bases short, with 15 bases between. In DNA form, the CDR3 reads TGTGCCAGCAGTTTCAAACCGCGAGCCCTCACAGATACGCAGTATTTT. It encodes CASSFKPRALTDTQYF.

The chain carries TRBV10-3 and TRBJ1-1, with unresolved D. The CDR3 covers 11 residues. V was shortened by 2 bases and J by 11 bases, with 9 bases between the two germline ends. Germline V gene lookup returns CDR1 ENHRY and CDR2 SYGVKD. The CDR3 region has the DNA TGTGCCATCAGTGAGGAGGGTTGGGCTTTCTTT. This encodes CAISEEGWAFF.

The CDR3 DNA sequence: TGTGCCAGCAGTTCACAGGGGGGCACTGAAGCTTTCTTT. Protein sequence: CASSSQGGTEAFF. The V gene is TRBV12-3 or TRBV12-4, the J gene TRBJ1-1, with 8 bases aligning to TRBD1. The CDR3 spans 13 residues. Trimming removed 4 bases from V and 4 bases from J; junction bases left unmatched: 2.

This clone was observed once. The genes are TRBV4-3 and TRBJ1-2; 7 bases fit TRBD1. The J segment lost 3 bases and the V segment lost 6 bases, leaving 13 bases of the junction unmatched. The germline CDR1 and CDR2 sequences are LGHNA and YSLEER. The CDR3 contains 16 residues. CDR3 amino acids: CASSPTQTGPYYGYTF. The CDR3 DNA is TGCGCCAGCAGTCCTACCCAGACAGGGCCCTACTATGGCTACACCTTC.

The gene calls are TRBV4-1 and TRBJ2-5; 12 bases map to TRBD2. CDR1 and CDR2 from the germline V gene are MGHRA and YSYEKL. V shed 0 bases, J shed 5 bases, and the junction held 10 bases outside the gene matches. This CDR3 contains 18 residues. The CDR3 nucleotides read TGCGCCAGCAGCCAAGATCAAGGCCTAGCGGGAGGGGGGGAGACCCAGTACTTC. Its protein is CASSQDQGLAGGGETQYF.